The rows below give T cell receptor beta chains drawn from one sample of a study of cytomegalovirus exposure and HLA in healthy donors. Using immunoSEQ multiplex PCR, the repertoire was profiled, and TCRdb retains in-frame clones only, with some absent. The table lists about 200,000 clones. The sequenced sample consisted of PBMCs. The receptors were sampled from a man aged 25 to 40 in good health and CMV-seronegative. Both conserved end residues are part of each CDR3. Each record gives: J gene, D gene, V gene, CDR3 protein, CDR3 DNA. D genes are given only for firm matches.

j_call: TRBJ2-1
d_call: .
v_call: TRBV7-7
cdr3_aa: CASSLGGGYNEQFF
cdr3_nt: TGTGCCAGCAGCTTAGGAGGGGGTTACAATGAGCAGTTCTTC

j_call: TRBJ1-3
d_call: .
v_call: TRBV15
cdr3_aa: CATSRAKGGSGNTIYF
cdr3_nt: TGTGCCACCAGCAGAGCGAAAGGGGGCTCTGGAAACACCATATATTTT

j_call: TRBJ1-2
d_call: .
v_call: TRBV27
cdr3_aa: CASSQGQGFYGYTF
cdr3_nt: TGTGCCAGCAGCCAGGGACAAGGCTTCTATGGCTACACCTTC

j_call: TRBJ1-5
d_call: .
v_call: TRBV21-1
cdr3_aa: CASSKSVGNQPQHF
cdr3_nt: TGTGCCAGCAGCAAATCCGTAGGCAATCAGCCCCAGCATTTT

j_call: TRBJ2-7
d_call: TRBD2
v_call: TRBV5-1
cdr3_aa: CASSSMAGVGYEQYF
cdr3_nt: TGCGCCAGCAGCTCGATGGCGGGAGTAGGGTACGAGCAGTACTTC

j_call: TRBJ2-1
d_call: .
v_call: TRBV18
cdr3_aa: CASSPFDSLYNEQFF
cdr3_nt: TGTGCCAGCTCACCGTTCGACTCACTCTACAATGAGCAGTTCTTC

j_call: TRBJ1-3
d_call: .
v_call: TRBV5-8
cdr3_aa: CASRFGSGNTIYF
cdr3_nt: TGTGCCAGCCGATTCGGGTCTGGAAACACCATATATTTT

j_call: TRBJ2-3
d_call: TRBD2
v_call: TRBV7-9
cdr3_aa: CASSGGLALTDTQYF
cdr3_nt: TGTGCCAGCAGTGGGGGACTAGCTTTGACAGATACGCAGTATTTT

j_call: TRBJ1-5
d_call: TRBD1
v_call: TRBV9
cdr3_aa: CASSADRAYQPQHF
cdr3_nt: TGTGCCAGCAGCGCTGACAGGGCTTACCAGCCCCAGCATTTT

j_call: TRBJ2-2
d_call: .
v_call: TRBV5-8
cdr3_aa: CASSLVGEGTGELFF
cdr3_nt: TGTGCCAGCAGCTTGGTAGGGGAAGGCACCGGGGAGCTGTTTTTT

j_call: TRBJ2-7
d_call: .
v_call: TRBV30
cdr3_aa: CAWSEGSYEQYF
cdr3_nt: TGTGCCTGGAGTGAAGGGAGCTACGAGCAGTACTTC

j_call: TRBJ2-7
d_call: TRBD2
v_call: TRBV19
cdr3_aa: CASSTPSGSSYEQYF
cdr3_nt: TGTGCCAGTAGTACACCTAGCGGGAGCTCCTACGAGCAGTACTTC

j_call: TRBJ2-7
d_call: TRBD1
v_call: TRBV29-1
cdr3_aa: CSVPGQGSYEQYF
cdr3_nt: TGCAGCGTTCCGGGACAGGGGTCCTACGAGCAGTACTTC

j_call: TRBJ1-1
d_call: .
v_call: TRBV6-1
cdr3_aa: CASSDPYGGEAFF
cdr3_nt: TGTGCCAGCAGTGACCCCTACGGGGGAGAAGCTTTCTTT

j_call: TRBJ2-5
d_call: .
v_call: TRBV30
cdr3_aa: CAWSVPEEGRGQYF
cdr3_nt: TGTGCCTGGAGTGTACCGGAAGAGGGACGGGGGCAGTACTTC

j_call: TRBJ2-6
d_call: .
v_call: TRBV19
cdr3_aa: CASSIYGGATGANVLTF
cdr3_nt: TGTGCCAGTAGTATCTATGGGGGGGCTACCGGGGCCAACGTCCTGACTTTC

j_call: TRBJ1-4
d_call: TRBD1
v_call: TRBV7-9
cdr3_aa: CASRKGAQHEKLFF
cdr3_nt: TGTGCTTCAAGAAAGGGGGCGCAGCATGAAAAACTGTTTTTT

j_call: TRBJ1-1
d_call: .
v_call: TRBV27
cdr3_aa: CASSFSGLGTEAFF
cdr3_nt: TGTGCCAGCAGTTTTAGTGGGCTTGGCACTGAAGCTTTCTTT

j_call: TRBJ1-4
d_call: TRBD1
v_call: TRBV6-6
cdr3_aa: CASSFRGQGEKLFF
cdr3_nt: TGTGCCAGCAGTTTTCGGGGACAGGGAGAAAAACTGTTTTTT

j_call: TRBJ2-7
d_call: TRBD1
v_call: TRBV4-2
cdr3_aa: CASSQARDRIYEQYF
cdr3_nt: TGTGCCAGCAGCCAAGCTCGGGACAGGATCTACGAGCAGTACTTC

j_call: TRBJ2-3
d_call: .
v_call: TRBV12-2
cdr3_aa: CASRATVNSTDTQYF
cdr3_nt: TGTGCAAGTCGGGCTACAGTGAATAGCACAGATACGCAGTATTTT

j_call: TRBJ1-1
d_call: .
v_call: TRBV2
cdr3_aa: CAITKGRGTEAFF
cdr3_nt: TGTGCCATCACCAAGGGGAGGGGCACTGAAGCTTTCTTT

j_call: TRBJ2-3
d_call: TRBD1
v_call: TRBV9
cdr3_aa: CASSVVSGGADTQYF
cdr3_nt: TGTGCCAGCAGCGTAGTATCAGGGGGCGCAGATACGCAGTATTTT

j_call: TRBJ1-1
d_call: .
v_call: TRBV29-1
cdr3_aa: CSVAPYRNTEAFF
cdr3_nt: TGCAGCGTTGCGCCATACAGAAACACTGAAGCTTTCTTT

j_call: TRBJ2-7
d_call: TRBD2
v_call: TRBV27
cdr3_aa: CASSVAGVREQYF
cdr3_nt: TGTGCCAGCAGCGTAGCGGGAGTCCGCGAGCAGTACTTC

j_call: TRBJ2-7
d_call: TRBD2
v_call: TRBV11-3
cdr3_aa: CASSLSGGRYEQYF
cdr3_nt: TGTGCCAGCAGCTTAAGCGGGGGACGATACGAGCAGTACTTC